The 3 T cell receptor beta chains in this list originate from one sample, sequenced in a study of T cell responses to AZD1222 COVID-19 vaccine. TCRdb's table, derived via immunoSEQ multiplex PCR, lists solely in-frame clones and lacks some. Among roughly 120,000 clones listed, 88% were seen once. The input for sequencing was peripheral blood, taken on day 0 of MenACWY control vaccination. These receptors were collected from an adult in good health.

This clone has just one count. The CDR3: CASSLVGTSEFNEQFF. CDR3 nucleotide sequence: TGTGCCAGCAGCTTAGTTGGGACTAGTGAATTCAATGAGCAGTTCTTC. The chain couples TRBV7-2 to TRBJ2-1, with 8 positions matching TRBD2. V was pared by 1 base and J by 6 bases, with 8 bases of the junction left unmatched. CDR3 length: 16 amino acids. Germline loops: CDR1 SGHTA, CDR2 FQGNSA.

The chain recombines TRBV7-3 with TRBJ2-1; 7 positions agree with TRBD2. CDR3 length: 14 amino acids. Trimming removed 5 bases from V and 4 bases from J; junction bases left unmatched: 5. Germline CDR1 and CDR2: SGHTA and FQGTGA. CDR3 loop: CASSIGTTYNEQFF. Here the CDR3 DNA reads TGTGCCAGCAGCATCGGGACTACGTACAATGAGCAGTTCTTC.

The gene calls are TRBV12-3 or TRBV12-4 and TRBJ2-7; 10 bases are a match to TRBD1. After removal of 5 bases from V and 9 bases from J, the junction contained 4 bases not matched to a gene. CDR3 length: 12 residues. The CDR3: CASSRDRGSQYF. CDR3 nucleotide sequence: TGTGCCAGCAGTCGGGACAGGGGTTCGCAGTACTTC.